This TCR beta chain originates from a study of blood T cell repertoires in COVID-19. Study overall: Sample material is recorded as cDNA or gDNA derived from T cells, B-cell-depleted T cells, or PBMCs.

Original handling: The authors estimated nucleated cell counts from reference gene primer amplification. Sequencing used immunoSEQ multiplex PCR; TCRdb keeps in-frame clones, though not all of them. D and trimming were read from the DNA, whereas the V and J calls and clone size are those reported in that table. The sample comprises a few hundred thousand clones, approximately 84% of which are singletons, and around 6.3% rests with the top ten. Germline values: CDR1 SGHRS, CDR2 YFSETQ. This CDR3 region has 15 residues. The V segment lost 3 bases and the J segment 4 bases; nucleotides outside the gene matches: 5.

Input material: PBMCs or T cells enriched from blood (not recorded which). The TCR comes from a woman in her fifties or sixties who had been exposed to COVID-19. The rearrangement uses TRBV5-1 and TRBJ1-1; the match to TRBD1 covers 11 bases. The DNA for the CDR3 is TGCGCCAGCAGCTGGACAGGGGGCGAGTTCACTGAAGCTTTCTTT. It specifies CASSWTGGEFTEAFF.